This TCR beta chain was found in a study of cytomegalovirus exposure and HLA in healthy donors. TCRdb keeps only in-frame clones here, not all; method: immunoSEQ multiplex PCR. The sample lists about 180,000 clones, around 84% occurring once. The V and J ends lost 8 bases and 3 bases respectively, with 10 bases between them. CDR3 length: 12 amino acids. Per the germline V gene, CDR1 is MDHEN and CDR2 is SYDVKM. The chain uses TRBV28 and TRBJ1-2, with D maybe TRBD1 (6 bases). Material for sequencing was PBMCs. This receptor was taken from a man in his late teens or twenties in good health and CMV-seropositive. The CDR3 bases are TGTGCCAGCTCACCAGGGGACTATGGCTACACCTTC. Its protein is CASSPGDYGYTF.